A single T cell receptor (beta chain) is shown here with its context. Its antigen remains unknown. Only CD45RO-negative cells positively selected for CCR7 counted as naive CD8 cells, so terminally differentiated effector memory CD45RA+ cells were excluded. This entry comes from a study of shared clonotypes between healthy human individuals. Background on the study: Aged between 18 and 49, the donors were a couple of women and three men. Study-wide results and caveats: On the whole, naive subsets had larger estimated richness than memory subsets had.

It was across several immunoSEQ plates that each subset's genomic DNA was evenly split. Using immunoSEQ multiplex PCR, the repertoire was profiled, and TCRdb retains in-frame clones only, with some absent. The sample yields 800,000 to 950,000 clones, just over 95% seen once. This clonotype was sampled from a man between 25 and 39 years old in good health. The sequencing sample was made of naive CD8+ T cells sorted from blood.

The chain's CDR3 is CASNGAGSTDTQYF. The DNA of the CDR3 is TGCGCCAGCAATGGTGCAGGAAGCACAGATACGCAGTATTTT. This chain links TRBV10-2 with TRBJ2-3; no clear D gene. V lost 7 bases and J 0 bases, leaving 11 bases between the germline ends. Germline assignment: CDR1 WSHSY and CDR2 SAAADI. This CDR3 is built from 14 residues.